This is a list of T cell receptor beta chains from one sample in a study of CD8 T cells in ankylosing spondylitis. Using its own MiXCR run on the 5' RACE reads, TCRdb lists one record per CDR3 protein. The sample has some 150,000 distinct CDR3 sequences; 10% to 12% are singletons. The source material was blood, either unsorted or a sorted T cell fraction (not recorded which). Receptor source: a female donor with ankylosing spondylitis or in good health (not recorded which). CDR3s include the opening cysteine and the closing phenylalanine or tryptophan. The D gene is left open where the match is weak.

TRBV20-1 TRBD1 14 CSARKDRTDYEQYF
TRBV7-2 TRBD2 16 CASSQKGLAAYNEQFF
TRBV20-1 TRBD2 13 CSVSGIVKNIQYF
TRBV18 TRBD1 16 CASSPSVDRVGNEQFF
TRBV10-3 - 12 CATQPPGNTIYF
TRBV20-1 - 14 CSARDPGGTYEQYF
TRBV20-1 TRBD2 13 CSASTSGTDTQYF
TRBV19 TRBD2 15 CASRNRLAGYNEQFF
TRBV7-2 - 14 CASSETRRSQPQHF
TRBV6-5 - 15 CASSFKGEVSYEQYF
TRBV11-2 TRBD1 13 CASTPDRGDGYTF
TRBV6-5 TRBD1 18 CASTSPRDRGPHSYGYTF
TRBV19 TRBD2 16 CASRGGGIHFAGELFF
TRBV11-2 - 12 CASSLDATEAFF
TRBV7-8 - 14 CASSRAETNYGYTF
TRBV7-9 TRBD2 15 CASSEIAGNTGELFF
TRBV7-6 TRBD1 14 CASSLTGYNTEAFF
TRBV12-3/TRBV12-4 - 12 CASRRTRNTIYF
TRBV5-1 - 15 CASSLESPSNEKLFF
TRBV29-1 TRBD1 14 CSVAGTGDHNEQFF
TRBV11-1 TRBD1 20 CASSLKARGQGASGANVLTF
TRBV4-1 TRBD1 12 CASSRGDSRFHF
TRBV7-7 TRBD2 15 CASSSGTSSYNEQFF
TRBV5-1 TRBD1 18 CASSLAVFGTDLRTPLHF
TRBV7-2 - 15 CASSRSGVAKNIQYF
TRBV12-3/TRBV12-4 - 13 CASNLLGSGELFF
TRBV12-3/TRBV12-4 - 15 CASSLGSPGAQPQHF
TRBV29-1 TRBD1 12 CSVEGQGGGYTF